This T cell receptor (beta chain) emerged from a study of blood T cell repertoires in COVID-19. Study background: Acute-phase and convalescent COVID-19 samples originated in the United States, Italy and Spain. T cells, B-cell-depleted T cells, or PBMCs supplied cDNA or gDNA.

Authors' data handling: Quantification of nucleated cells was approximated via reference gene primer amplification. Method: immunoSEQ multiplex PCR; TCRdb's copy keeps in-frame clones and lacks some. D and trimming were read from the DNA, whereas the V and J calls and clone size are those reported in that table. The data contain around 200,000 clones, around 87% of them singletons. The CDR3 covers 13 residues. V gave up 5 bases and J gave up 7 bases; unmatched junction bases: 6. The source of this sequence is a man aged 40-50 years with active or convalescent COVID-19. The specimen sequenced was peripheral blood. V and J are TRBV12-3 or TRBV12-4 and TRBJ1-2; TRBD1 agrees at 8 bases. DNA for the CDR3: TGTGCCAGCAGTCGGACAGGGCCGGGTGGCTACACCTTC. Encoded protein: CASSRTGPGGYTF.